A selection of T cell receptor beta chains follows, all from one sample in a study of blood T cell repertoires in COVID-19. Here immunoSEQ multiplex PCR was the method, and the copy in TCRdb shows in-frame clones only, minus some. Of about 140,000 clones detected, 70% to 90% appear once; the ten largest clones hold under 3%. Sequenced input: peripheral blood. These receptors came from a man between 45 and 60 years old with acute or convalescent COVID-19. Both conserved end residues are part of each CDR3. D genes are given only for firm matches. Size is omitted from some rows. Given values are once, few, many or a class for expanded clones.

CDR3 DNA: TGTGCCAGCAGTTACCCTTCGGACATACGCTCCTATAATTCACCCCTCCACTTT; CDR3 protein: CASSYPSDIRSYNSPLHF; V gene: TRBV6-2/TRBV6-3; clone size: -; J gene: TRBJ1-6; D gene: -
CDR3 DNA: TGTGCCAGCAGCCAAGGGCTACAGGGAGGGCCCTACGAGCAGTACTTC; CDR3 protein: CASSQGLQGGPYEQYF; V gene: TRBV3-1/TRBV3-2; clone size: -; J gene: TRBJ2-7; D gene: -
CDR3 DNA: TGTGCCAGCAGCCAAGGGGACAGGAATCAGCCCCAGCATTTT; CDR3 protein: CASSQGDRNQPQHF; V gene: TRBV3-1/TRBV3-2; clone size: -; J gene: TRBJ1-5; D gene: TRBD1
CDR3 DNA: TGTGCCAGCAGTCCACAGGGGTTCGCTGAAGCTTTCTTT; CDR3 protein: CASSPQGFAEAFF; V gene: TRBV12-3/TRBV12-4; clone size: once; J gene: TRBJ1-1; D gene: TRBD1
CDR3 DNA: TGTGCCAGCAGCCCCAACTTAGCGGGAATGAACACCGGGGAGCTGTTTTTT; CDR3 protein: CASSPNLAGMNTGELFF; V gene: TRBV3-1/TRBV3-2; clone size: -; J gene: TRBJ2-2; D gene: TRBD2
CDR3 DNA: TGTGCCACCAGTGATTTGCCGGGACTAGCGGGAGTTCACTCCTACAATGAGCAGTTCTTC; CDR3 protein: CATSDLPGLAGVHSYNEQFF; V gene: TRBV24-1; clone size: -; J gene: TRBJ2-1; D gene: TRBD2
CDR3 DNA: TGTGCCAGCAGCGTAGAGGCAGGGGCGAACTATGGCTACACCTTC; CDR3 protein: CASSVEAGANYGYTF; V gene: TRBV9; clone size: -; J gene: TRBJ1-2; D gene: -
CDR3 DNA: TGTGCCAGCAGTTTAGCAGGGGCGGCAACCGAGGTCTATGGCTACACCTTC; CDR3 protein: CASSLAGAATEVYGYTF; V gene: TRBV28; clone size: -; J gene: TRBJ1-2; D gene: -
CDR3 DNA: TGTGCCTTACAACAGGGGGGGAACACCATATATTTT; CDR3 protein: CALQQGGNTIYF; V gene: TRBV30; clone size: -; J gene: TRBJ1-3; D gene: TRBD1
CDR3 DNA: TGTGCCAGCACCGACACCCCGGGACAGTTGGATAGCACAGATACGCAGTATTTT; CDR3 protein: CASTDTPGQLDSTDTQYF; V gene: TRBV7-3; clone size: -; J gene: TRBJ2-3; D gene: TRBD1
CDR3 DNA: TGTGCCAGCAGTCGGGAGATGCGAGGCTACACCTTC; CDR3 protein: CASSREMRGYTF; V gene: TRBV12-3/TRBV12-4; clone size: -; J gene: TRBJ1-2; D gene: -
CDR3 DNA: TGTGCCAGCTCACCCGGGACAGCTTCCTACGAGCAGTACTTC; CDR3 protein: CASSPGTASYEQYF; V gene: TRBV18; clone size: -; J gene: TRBJ2-7; D gene: TRBD1
CDR3 DNA: TGTGCCAGCAGTTTCGACAGGGGGCTCCCCTACGAGCAGTACTTC; CDR3 protein: CASSFDRGLPYEQYF; V gene: TRBV27; clone size: -; J gene: TRBJ2-7; D gene: TRBD1
CDR3 DNA: TGTGCCAGCAGCGCAACAGGTCCCGGGGCCAACGTCCTGACTTTC; CDR3 protein: CASSATGPGANVLTF; V gene: TRBV6-2/TRBV6-3; clone size: -; J gene: TRBJ2-6; D gene: -
CDR3 DNA: TGTGCCAGCAGCCCTCGTAGCGCTGAAAAACTGTTTTTT; CDR3 protein: CASSPRSAEKLFF; V gene: TRBV7-6; clone size: -; J gene: TRBJ1-4; D gene: -
CDR3 DNA: TGCGCCAGCAGCTCAGCGGGGCTTAAAACCTACGAGCAGTACTTC; CDR3 protein: CASSSAGLKTYEQYF; V gene: TRBV5-1; clone size: -; J gene: TRBJ2-7; D gene: TRBD2
CDR3 DNA: TGTGCCAGCAGTTACTATCGTACTAGCGGTAGCACAGATACGCAGTATTTT; CDR3 protein: CASSYYRTSGSTDTQYF; V gene: TRBV6-2/TRBV6-3; clone size: -; J gene: TRBJ2-3; D gene: TRBD2
CDR3 DNA: TGCAGTGCCAGGGCCGGGAATGAGCAGTTCTTC; CDR3 protein: CSARAGNEQFF; V gene: TRBV20-1; clone size: -; J gene: TRBJ2-1; D gene: -
CDR3 DNA: TGTGCCAGCAGTAGGGGACAGAGCAATCAGCCCCAGCATTTT; CDR3 protein: CASSRGQSNQPQHF; V gene: TRBV6-5; clone size: -; J gene: TRBJ1-5; D gene: TRBD1
CDR3 DNA: TGTGCCAGCAGCTTAGGGGGACAGTCTGGAAACACCATATATTTT; CDR3 protein: CASSLGGQSGNTIYF; V gene: TRBV11-3; clone size: few; J gene: TRBJ1-3; D gene: TRBD1
CDR3 DNA: TGTGCCAGCAGCTTTGGACAGCCTAATGAAAAACTGTTTTTT; CDR3 protein: CASSFGQPNEKLFF; V gene: TRBV5-6; clone size: few; J gene: TRBJ1-4; D gene: -
CDR3 DNA: TGTGCCAGCAGTTTATCTTCAGACTACGAGCAGTACTTC; CDR3 protein: CASSLSSDYEQYF; V gene: TRBV27; clone size: once; J gene: TRBJ2-7; D gene: -
CDR3 DNA: TGTGCCAGCAGCTTAGAAAGGGGGCGATCACCCCTCCACTTT; CDR3 protein: CASSLERGRSPLHF; V gene: TRBV11-2; clone size: -; J gene: TRBJ1-6; D gene: TRBD1
CDR3 DNA: TGTGCCACCAGTGAAAATCCGGGACAGAACACCGGGGAGCTGTTTTTT; CDR3 protein: CATSENPGQNTGELFF; V gene: TRBV24-1; clone size: -; J gene: TRBJ2-2; D gene: -
CDR3 DNA: TGTGCCAGCAGCCATTCCGTGGGTCAGGGCTATGGCTACACCTTC; CDR3 protein: CASSHSVGQGYGYTF; V gene: TRBV3-1/TRBV3-2; clone size: -; J gene: TRBJ1-2; D gene: -
CDR3 DNA: TGTGCCAGCAGCTTAGAGGGGGGGCTATACTATGGCTACACCTTC; CDR3 protein: CASSLEGGLYYGYTF; V gene: TRBV7-9; clone size: -; J gene: TRBJ1-2; D gene: -
CDR3 DNA: TGTGCCTGGAGTGTATCCGGTAGAGAGCTAAGAATTAGCAATCAGCCCCAGCATTTT; CDR3 protein: CAWSVSGRELRISNQPQHF; V gene: TRBV30; clone size: -; J gene: TRBJ1-5; D gene: -
CDR3 DNA: TGTGCCAGTAGTATCTTGAAGGAGGGAACTGAAGCTTTCTTT; CDR3 protein: CASSILKEGTEAFF; V gene: TRBV19; clone size: -; J gene: TRBJ1-1; D gene: -
CDR3 DNA: TGTGCCAGCTCACCGGGCGGGAGGGCCCGGTACAATGAGCAGTTCTTC; CDR3 protein: CASSPGGRARYNEQFF; V gene: TRBV18; clone size: once; J gene: TRBJ2-1; D gene: TRBD2
CDR3 DNA: TGTGCCAGTAGCCCAGGGTTCAGCAATCAGCCCCAGCATTTT; CDR3 protein: CASSPGFSNQPQHF; V gene: TRBV6-5; clone size: -; J gene: TRBJ1-5; D gene: -
CDR3 DNA: TGTGCCATCAGTGTAAAGGGACAGGACACCGGGGAGCTGTTTTTT; CDR3 protein: CAISVKGQDTGELFF; V gene: TRBV10-3; clone size: -; J gene: TRBJ2-2; D gene: TRBD1
CDR3 DNA: TGTGCCAGCAGTGCCAGCGGGCCGGAGACCCAGTACTTC; CDR3 protein: CASSASGPETQYF; V gene: TRBV12-3/TRBV12-4; clone size: -; J gene: TRBJ2-5; D gene: -
CDR3 DNA: TGTGCCAGCAGTGAAGGGGGCCGTAACTATGGCTACACCTTC; CDR3 protein: CASSEGGRNYGYTF; V gene: TRBV2; clone size: -; J gene: TRBJ1-2; D gene: -
CDR3 DNA: TGTGCCAGCAGCGCGACAGGTATGAACACTGAAGCTTTCTTT; CDR3 protein: CASSATGMNTEAFF; V gene: TRBV9; clone size: -; J gene: TRBJ1-1; D gene: -
CDR3 DNA: TGTGCCAGCAGTTTATATCGGACAGGGTCGGTGGAGCAGTACTTC; CDR3 protein: CASSLYRTGSVEQYF; V gene: TRBV27; clone size: -; J gene: TRBJ2-7; D gene: TRBD1
CDR3 DNA: TGTGCCAGCAGTTACTCCGGCGAGCAGTACTTC; CDR3 protein: CASSYSGEQYF; V gene: TRBV6-5; clone size: -; J gene: TRBJ2-7; D gene: -
CDR3 DNA: TGCGCCAGCAGCTTGGGACAGGGGATTCCTTATGGCTACACCTTC; CDR3 protein: CASSLGQGIPYGYTF; V gene: TRBV5-1; clone size: -; J gene: TRBJ1-2; D gene: TRBD1
CDR3 DNA: TGTGCCAGCAGCGCGGCCGGGACAGTGAACACTGAAGCTTTCTTT; CDR3 protein: CASSAAGTVNTEAFF; V gene: TRBV7-8; clone size: -; J gene: TRBJ1-1; D gene: TRBD1
CDR3 DNA: TGCGCCAGCAGCACGGACAGGGGAAATGAGCAGTTCTTC; CDR3 protein: CASSTDRGNEQFF; V gene: TRBV5-1; clone size: -; J gene: TRBJ2-1; D gene: TRBD1
CDR3 DNA: TGTGCCAGCTCACCGAAGACCCAGGGCAACTACAATGAGCAGTTCTTC; CDR3 protein: CASSPKTQGNYNEQFF; V gene: TRBV18; clone size: once; J gene: TRBJ2-1; D gene: -
CDR3 DNA: TGCGCCAGCAGCACAGGACAGGGGATGGCCCATACGCAGTATTTT; CDR3 protein: CASSTGQGMAHTQYF; V gene: TRBV5-1; clone size: -; J gene: TRBJ2-3; D gene: TRBD1
CDR3 DNA: TGTGCCAGCAGTCCCTTCGGAAGCGGTACACAAAATGAGCAGTTCTTC; CDR3 protein: CASSPFGSGTQNEQFF; V gene: TRBV28; clone size: -; J gene: TRBJ2-1; D gene: -
CDR3 DNA: TGTGCCAGCACCTCCCTGAGAATTACGGAGACCCAGTACTTC; CDR3 protein: CASTSLRITETQYF; V gene: TRBV5-8; clone size: -; J gene: TRBJ2-5; D gene: -
CDR3 DNA: TGTGCCAGCAGTGGGGACAGGGGGCATGAAAAACTGTTTTTT; CDR3 protein: CASSGDRGHEKLFF; V gene: TRBV2; clone size: -; J gene: TRBJ1-4; D gene: TRBD1
CDR3 DNA: TGTGCCAGCAGCACTACCGGGACAGGGAACACCGGGGAGCTGTTTTTT; CDR3 protein: CASSTTGTGNTGELFF; V gene: TRBV9; clone size: -; J gene: TRBJ2-2; D gene: TRBD1
CDR3 DNA: TGTGCCATCATGCCGGGAATAAATGAAAAACTGTTTTTT; CDR3 protein: CAIMPGINEKLFF; V gene: TRBV10-3; clone size: -; J gene: TRBJ1-4; D gene: -
CDR3 DNA: TGTGCCAGCATTGCTACAGGGAACACTGAAGCTTTCTTT; CDR3 protein: CASIATGNTEAFF; V gene: TRBV3-1/TRBV3-2; clone size: -; J gene: TRBJ1-1; D gene: -
CDR3 DNA: TGTGCCAGCAGCTTAGTGGCTAGCGATGTTCAAGAGACCCAGTACTTC; CDR3 protein: CASSLVASDVQETQYF; V gene: TRBV7-2; clone size: -; J gene: TRBJ2-5; D gene: -
CDR3 DNA: TGTGCCATCCCGACCGGGACAGGGTTAGACGAGCAGTACTTC; CDR3 protein: CAIPTGTGLDEQYF; V gene: TRBV6-5; clone size: -; J gene: TRBJ2-7; D gene: TRBD1
CDR3 DNA: TGTGCCAGTAGTACCGGGACAGGGGTTAGAGAGCAGTACTTC; CDR3 protein: CASSTGTGVREQYF; V gene: TRBV19; clone size: -; J gene: TRBJ2-7; D gene: TRBD1
CDR3 DNA: TGTGCCAGTAGTAGAGGACTACTCTCTGGAAACACCATATATTTT; CDR3 protein: CASSRGLLSGNTIYF; V gene: TRBV19; clone size: -; J gene: TRBJ1-3; D gene: -
CDR3 DNA: TGTGCCAGCAGCGTAGTTGATAGCGGCTACAATGAGCAGTTCTTC; CDR3 protein: CASSVVDSGYNEQFF; V gene: TRBV9; clone size: -; J gene: TRBJ2-1; D gene: -
CDR3 DNA: TGTGCCAGCAGTGAAGTCGCAGCTCGCGGCTATGGCTACACCTTC; CDR3 protein: CASSEVAARGYGYTF; V gene: TRBV2; clone size: -; J gene: TRBJ1-2; D gene: -
CDR3 DNA: TGTGCCAGCAGCTCGCGACAGGGTGGATCCTACGAGCAGTACTTC; CDR3 protein: CASSSRQGGSYEQYF; V gene: TRBV7-9; clone size: -; J gene: TRBJ2-7; D gene: TRBD1
CDR3 DNA: TGTGCCTGGACCAAGTACAGTGCAGCTAATTCACCCCTCCACTTT; CDR3 protein: CAWTKYSAANSPLHF; V gene: TRBV30; clone size: -; J gene: TRBJ1-6; D gene: -
CDR3 DNA: TGTGCCACCAGCAGAGACCAGTTCACCGGGGAGCTGTTTTTT; CDR3 protein: CATSRDQFTGELFF; V gene: TRBV15; clone size: -; J gene: TRBJ2-2; D gene: -
CDR3 DNA: TGTGCCTGGAGTGTCCCCGACAGGGGAGACATTCAGTACTTC; CDR3 protein: CAWSVPDRGDIQYF; V gene: TRBV30; clone size: -; J gene: TRBJ2-4; D gene: TRBD1
CDR3 DNA: TGTGCCAGCAGCTTAGAAGGGACAGCCTACACTGAAGCTTTCTTT; CDR3 protein: CASSLEGTAYTEAFF; V gene: TRBV7-9; clone size: -; J gene: TRBJ1-1; D gene: TRBD1